This T cell receptor (beta chain) was sequenced during a study of Ad26.COV2.S vaccination and SARS-CoV-2 variants. General study results and limits: Post-vaccination spike-specific CD8+ and CD4+ T cell responses reportedly had substantial breadth. The placebo group had lower spike-specific TCR breadth than the vaccine recipients did. Recipients of vaccine and of placebo showed similar breadth of their non-spike TCR repertoires.

Sequencing used immunoSEQ multiplex PCR; TCRdb keeps in-frame clones, though not all of them. The data show about 39,000 clones, roughly four fifths seen once. On this clone: Its antigen is still unknown.

V lost 3 bases, J lost 0 bases, and 4 bases stayed unmatched. Per the germline V gene, CDR1 is SGHKS and CDR2 is YYEKEE (reference sequence). The CDR3 is 16 amino acids. This chain connects TRBV5-5 to TRBJ2-1, with 9 bases matching TRBD2. The clonotype originates from a human donor who had recovered from COVID-19. The material was peripheral blood, obtained after recovery from COVID-19. This chain's CDR3 is CASSSSSGVSYNEQFF. As DNA, the CDR3 is TGTGCCAGCAGCTCCTCTAGCGGGGTCTCCTACAATGAGCAGTTCTTC.